A single sample is the source of the 22 T cell receptor beta chains below, sequenced in a study of neurological immune-mediated disorders. MiXCR, run by TCRdb on the 5' RACE reads, gives a single entry per CDR3 protein. The data contain just under 45,000 distinct CDR3 sequences, 9.5% to 15% of them seen just once; the ten biggest clones take up 1.3%. The source material was PBMCs. Every receptor here comes from a female donor in good health.

This chain uses TRBV7-8 with TRBJ2-7, with D possibly being TRBD1 (5 bases). Germline-derived CDR1 and CDR2 are SGHVS and FQNEAQ. The CDR3 consists of 14 residues. The V end was cut by 1 base, the J end by 7 bases, with 14 bases between. CDR3 nucleotide sequence: TGTGCCAGCAGCTTAGGGGCAGGGTCATCGGAGCAGTACTTC. Amino acid sequence: CASSLGAGSSEQYF.

This clonotype was observed at least ten times. V and J are TRBV6-1 and TRBJ1-1; 7 bases match TRBD1. J gave up 1 base and V 2 bases, and 4 bases lay outside the gene matches. CDR3 length equals 15 residues. Germline V CDR1 and CDR2: MNHNS, SASEGT. CDR3 nucleotide sequence: TGTGCCAGCAGTGAATTGGGACAGCAGAACACTGAAGCTTTCTTT. Translating gives CASSELGQQNTEAFF.

At least ten counts were recorded for this clonotype. The V and J genes are TRBV6-2 or TRBV6-3 and TRBJ2-5; 14 nucleotides align to TRBD2. Germline V CDR1 and CDR2: MNHEY, SVGEGT. V dropped 2 bases and J dropped 5; count of bases not matched to a gene: 7. The CDR3 spans 17 residues. In nucleotides, the CDR3 is TGTGCCAGCAGTTACGGAGGACTAGCGGGGGGTCTTGAGACCCAGTACTTC. Translation: CASSYGGLAGGLETQYF.

V is TRBV9 and J is TRBJ2-7; TRBD2 agrees at 8 bases. This CDR3 has 17 residues. The V gene's germline CDR1 is SGDLS and CDR2 YYNGEE. V shed 4 bases and J 4 bases; nucleotides not matched to a gene: 16. In DNA form, the CDR3 reads TGTGCCAGCAGCATTATAACGAGGACTAGCAAGGTTTACGAGCAGTACTTC. Amino acids: CASSIITRTSKVYEQYF.

In its sample, this clonotype was seen many times. The rearrangement links TRBV7-9 to TRBJ1-2; 7 nucleotides match TRBD1. The CDR3 is 15 residues long. Germline V CDR1 and CDR2: SEHNR, FQNEAQ (reference sequence). V shed 5 bases and J 4 bases; nucleotides not matched to a gene: 10. This CDR3 is CASSPRQGGSYGYTF. The CDR3 region has the DNA TGTGCCAGCAGCCCCCGACAGGGTGGTTCCTATGGCTACACCTTC.

This clonotype was counted ten times or more. The J gene is TRBJ1-2, the V gene TRBV5-1; tentative D call: TRBD1 (5 bases). V dropped 2 bases and J dropped 7 bases, with 12 bases sitting between them. Germline assignment: CDR1 SGHRS and CDR2 YFSETQ. This CDR3 region has 13 residues. CDR3 sequence reads: CASSLDGTSGYTF. CDR3 bases: TGCGCCAGCAGCTTAGATGGGACTAGTGGCTACACCTTC.

This clonotype showed up many times. The CDR3: CASSYGRGTYEQYF. The CDR3 DNA is TGTGCCAGCAGTTATGGGAGGGGTACCTACGAGCAGTACTTC. The chain combines TRBV6-6 with TRBJ2-7, with 7 bases lining up with TRBD2. V shed 3 bases and J 2 bases; nucleotides not matched to a gene: 4. The CDR3 covers 14 residues. Germline V gene data show CDR1 as MNHNY and CDR2 as SVGAGI (reference sequence).

In its sample, this clonotype was seen many times. The chain uses TRBV3-1 and TRBJ1-5, with D perhaps TRBD1 (6 bases). Looked up from germline, CDR1 is LGHDT and CDR2 is YNNKEL (reference sequence). V lost 4 bases and J 3 bases, leaving 13 bases between the germline ends. The CDR3 sequence is 15 residues long. The CDR3 DNA reads TGTGCCAGCAGCCCGGACCAGGGGATCAATCAGCCCCAGCATTTT. Protein sequence: CASSPDQGINQPQHF.

The chain couples TRBV12-3 or TRBV12-4 to TRBJ1-1; no clear D. Trimming removed 4 bases at V and 0 bases at J, with 12 bases between. This CDR3 has 15 amino acids. CDR3 residues: CASSSGRTLNTEAFF. CDR3 DNA: TGTGCCAGCAGTTCCGGACGAACCTTGAACACTGAAGCTTTCTTT.

The chain is built from TRBV7-8 and TRBJ2-3; TRBD2 might be the D (5 bases). The V end was cut by 8 bases, the J end by 1 base, with 19 bases between. This CDR3 region has 16 residues. The V gene's germline CDR1 is SGHVS and CDR2 FQNEAQ. In DNA form, the CDR3 reads TGTGCCAGCTCCCCTCTGCCAGCGGTGTGCACAGATACGCAGTATTTT. Its protein is CASSPLPAVCTDTQYF. The complete variable domain, with remaining parts taken from reference TRBV7-8 and TRBJ2-3, reads GAGVSQSPRYKVAKRGQDVALRCDPISGHVSLFWYQQALGQGPEFLTYFQNEAQLDKSGLPSDRFFAERPEGSVSTLKIQRTQQEDSAVYLCASSPLPAVCTDTQYFGPGTRLTVL.

This clonotype has ten or more counts. The V and J genes are TRBV29-1 and TRBJ1-2, with D unclear. The CDR3 spans 13 residues. Trimming cost V 3 bases and J 7 bases, with 15 bases left between them. The germline gives CDR1 SQVTM, CDR2 ANQGSEA. The CDR3 nucleotides are TGCAGCGTTGACGGGAACGGAGCCGGTGGCTACACCTTC. It yields the protein CSVDGNGAGGYTF. Looking up the rest from reference TRBV29-1 and TRBJ1-2 gives the full variable domain: SAVISQKPSRDICQRGTSLTIQCQVDSQVTMMFWYRQQPGQSLTLIATANQGSEATYESGFVIDKFPISRPNLTFSTLTVSNMSPEDSSIYLCSVDGNGAGGYTFGSGTRLTVV.

Many counts were recorded for this clonotype. This chain links TRBV12-3 or TRBV12-4 with TRBJ2-5; perhaps TRBD1 as D (6 bases). CDR3 length: 14 residues. V was trimmed by 2 bases and J by 3 bases, leaving 10 bases between them. CDR3 protein: CASSLTQGKETQYF. In nucleotides, the CDR3 is TGTGCCAGCAGTTTAACCCAGGGGAAAGAGACCCAGTACTTC.

There are a few counts of this clonotype. The chain carries TRBV28 and TRBJ2-7, with TRBD1 matching 7 bases. In germline, CDR1 is MDHEN, CDR2 SYDVKM. The CDR3 sequence is 17 residues long. Trimming at V came to 5 bases and at J to 2 bases, leaving 15 bases not matched to a gene. CDR3 DNA: TGTGCCAGCAGTGCAATCCAACAGGGGCTTGCTGCCTACGAGCAGTACTTC. Translation: CASSAIQQGLAAYEQYF.

This clonotype was detected many times. J is TRBJ2-7 and V is TRBV10-3; D tentatively fits TRBD1 or TRBD2 (6 bases each). CDR1 and CDR2 (germline): ENHRY, SYGVKD. The V end lost 7 bases, the J end lost 4 bases, and 11 bases lay between the germline ends. The CDR3 extends over 12 amino acids. CDR3 nucleotides: TGTGCCATCAAGGGGGGCGGATACGAGCAGTACTTC. Its protein product is CAIKGGGYEQYF.

The table lists this clonotype with a count of one. A junction boundary mismatches the germline segment, possibly from a read error. The V gene is TRBV7-3, the J gene TRBJ2-2; 7 bases are a match to TRBD1. Germline V gene lookup returns CDR1 SGHTA and CDR2 FQGTGA. The CDR3 totals 16 residues. CDR3: CASSLQGVVNTGELFF. CDR3 bases: TGTGCCAGCAGCTTACAGGGGGTTGTGAACACCGGAGAGCTGTTTTTT.

This clonotype was detected ten times or more. The chain uses TRBV5-1 and TRBJ2-1; D call uncertain. The V and J ends lost 1 base and 15 bases respectively, with 17 bases between them. CDR3 length: 13 amino acids. CDR1 is SGHRS and CDR2 is YFSETQ in the germline V gene. CDR3 protein: CASSLQRETIRFF. CDR3 bases: TGCGCCAGCAGCTTGCAGAGAGAGACGATTCGGTTCTTC.

In this sample, this clonotype turned up a few times. The chain uses TRBV7-8 and TRBJ1-5, with D hard to call. CDR3 length: 12 amino acids. The V gene's germline CDR1 is SGHVS and CDR2 FQNEAQ. V was shortened by 3 bases and J by 7 bases, with 7 bases between the two germline ends. CDR3 sequence (DNA): TGTGCCAGCAGCTTCTCCGAGCAGCCCCAGCATTTT. It is translated as CASSFSEQPQHF.

In its sample, this clonotype was seen many times. The chain joins TRBV5-1 to TRBJ2-7; 7 nucleotides match TRBD2. CDR3 length: 15 amino acids. Looked up from germline, CDR1 is SGHRS and CDR2 is YFSETQ. V lost 0 bases and J lost 1; bases outside the gene matches: 4. The CDR3 reads CASSLGGGRSYEQYF. The CDR3 DNA reads TGCGCCAGCAGCTTGGGGGGGGGAAGATCCTACGAGCAGTACTTC. The full variable domain, with the rest looked up from reference TRBV5-1 and TRBJ2-7, is KAGVTQTPRYLIKTRGQQVTLSCSPISGHRSVSWYQQTPGQGLQFLFEYFSETQRNKGNFPGRFSGRQFSNSRSEMNVSTLELGDSALYLCASSLGGGRSYEQYFGPGTRLTVT.

This clonotype occurred many times. The chain uses TRBV5-1 and TRBJ2-1, with 9 bases aligning to TRBD2. V gave up 4 bases and J gave up 5 bases; unmatched junction bases: 13. Germline V CDR1 and CDR2: SGHRS, YFSETQ. The CDR3 runs to 17 residues. The CDR3 DNA reads as TGCGCCAGCAGCCCTAGTCTGAGCGGGGGGCAGGACAATGAGCAGTTCTTC. This codes for CASSPSLSGGQDNEQFF.

This clonotype was found many times. The CDR3 bases are TGCGCCAGCAGCTTGGAGGCATCCCCGGGGTATGGCTACACCTTC. It yields the protein CASSLEASPGYGYTF. The chain uses TRBV5-1 and TRBJ1-2; D uncertain. The CDR3 loop spans 15 amino acids. Germline lookup yields CDR1 SGHRS and CDR2 YFSETQ. Trimming shortened V by 0 bases and J by 5 bases, and 14 bases separated the two germline ends.

In this sample, this clonotype turned up many times. This chain connects TRBV20-1 to TRBJ2-1, with a tentative D call TRBD2 (6 bases). Trimming removed 7 bases from V and 4 bases from J, with 17 bases in between. The length of the CDR3 is 14 residues. From germline, CDR1 is DFQATT and CDR2 SNEGSKA (reference sequence). The CDR3 loop reads CSVSSARKYNEQFF. In DNA, the CDR3 is TGCAGTGTTTCTAGCGCCCGCAAATACAATGAGCAGTTCTTC.

This clonotype came up many times. The chain recombines TRBV28 with TRBJ1-1; a possible D gene is TRBD1 (6 bases). Germline CDR1 reads MDHEN; CDR2 reads SYDVKM. Trimming cost V 3 bases and J 5 bases, with 16 bases left between them. This CDR3 contains 15 residues. The CDR3 DNA reads TGTGCCAGCAGTTTTAACCGGGGGCCTCGAACTGAAGCTTTCTTT. Translation: CASSFNRGPRTEAFF.